This T cell receptor beta chain emerged from a study of T cells after posttransplantation cyclophosphamide. General study findings and limits: Later post-transplant blood repertoires were often dominated by donor CD8+ memory clones.

The germline CDR1 and CDR2 sequences are MDHEN and SYDVKM. Trimming took 7 bases from V and 8 from J; bases not matched to a gene: 3. The CDR3 spans 14 residues. The repertoire was sequenced with immunoSEQ multiplex PCR; TCRdb's copy has only in-frame clones and lacks some. This table holds tens of thousands of clones, about 82% found once. Concerning this clone itself: Its matching antigen is unknown.

The specimen was PBMCs. The chain joins TRBV28 to TRBJ2-2, with 14 bases that match TRBD2. This clonotype was obtained from a woman aged 55-70 years with a blood cancer, CMV-positive, and with a related stem cell donor. The CDR3 nucleotides are TGTGCCAGCATGGGACTAGCGGGAGCGGGGGAGCTGTTTTTT. This codes for CASMGLAGAGELFF.